This T cell receptor (beta chain) came from a study of monozygotic twins with cystic fibrosis. About the study: With approximately 14 PCR cycles, barcoded libraries came from around 2.9 micrograms of fragmented DNA. Points from the study as a whole: Shared CDR3 numbers were not associated with age, concordance or severity. Unrelated CF individuals shared fewer identical clonotypes than monozygotic CF twins.

J lost 8 bases, V lost 5 bases, and 6 bases had no gene match. Germline CDR1 is LGHNA and CDR2 is YNFKEQ. The CDR3 extends over 13 amino acids. TCRdb's copy holds only in-frame clones and misses some; the assay was immunoSEQ multiplex PCR. This table has some 20,000 clones, approximately 87% appearing once. This clone has a single count. As yet, its antigen is unknown. The rearrangement joins TRBV4-2 to TRBJ2-1; TRBD2 matches at 7 bases. Sequencing input: blood. This sequence was found in a woman in her thirties with cystic fibrosis. CDR3 loop: CASSGGVFYEQFF. CDR3 DNA sequence: TGTGCCAGCAGCGGGGGGGTCTTTTATGAGCAGTTCTTC.